This TCR beta chain stems from a study of OX40 agonist ivuxolimab in advanced cancers. Background on the whole study: Ivuxolimab was a fully human IgG2 agonistic monoclonal antibody targeting the costimulatory receptor OX40 (CD134). A male proportion of almost 85% and a mean age of 60 years, ranging from roughly 23 to 79, were recorded for the dose-escalation cohort. The point of sequencing TCRbeta in the periphery was to test whether ivuxolimab changed TCR sequence diversity and drove clonal T-cell expansion. Partial responses occurred in three dose-escalation patients, of whom one had hepatocellular carcinoma and two had cutaneous melanoma. Patients were allowed to have had prior anti-PD-1, anti-PD-L1 or anti-CTLA-4 therapy, and approximately 40% of the dose-escalation patients had previously received checkpoint inhibitors. The paper reports the monotherapy dose-escalation portion (N of about 54 patients) of the phase I ivuxolimab trial. Of the approximately 54 dose-escalation patients, hepatocellular carcinoma was present in 19, melanoma in approximately 15, renal cell carcinoma in 9 and head and neck cancer in 9. Intravenous ivuxolimab was administered to patients every 2 weeks at six dose levels: 0.01, 0.1, 0.3, 1.5, 3 and 10 mg/kg. The paper as a whole reports these results and caveats: After ivuxolimab, CD8+ T cells had more expanded clones than CD4+ T cells on average. The antigen specificity of the clonally expanded peripheral T cells was not determined. At doses from 0.1 to 3.0 mg/kg, clonal expansion was seen in both CD4+ and CD8+ blood T cells between baseline and week 6. Low levels of normalized T-cell clonal expansion were also seen in some nonresponding patients. In the 0.1-3.0 mg/kg groups, partial responders had among the lowest normalized peripheral clonal expansion, particularly in CD8+ T cells.

Genomic DNA was extracted from sorted cells for sequencing of the TCRbeta CDR3 region. TCRbeta CDR3 regions were sequenced using the immunoSEQ Assay. This immuneACCESS table, as held by TCRdb, lists in-frame sequences with V and J called but not all clones. Of the missing ones, under half trace to an unresolved V gene in checked studies; the others have no known cause. The sample profile shows more than 65,000 clones; about three quarters of them were found once. Together, the top ten hold approximately 5% of the sample. V drops 2 bases and J drops 4 bases, leaving 11 bases in between. The CDR3 starts with the cysteine, ends with the phenylalanine, and has 14 residues. The sequence is cut down to CDR3 DNA, 42 bases in frame from base 1. CDR1 and CDR2, per the germline V gene, are SNHLY and FYNNEI. The trial excluded patients who had a history of autoimmune disease or who were on systemic immunosuppression. Peripheral blood for TCR sequencing was collected from all dose cohorts at baseline, on cycle 4 day 1, and on cycle 7 day 1. The samples were drawn from a first-in-human, open-label, multicenter phase I dose-escalation trial of ivuxolimab. Adults with locally advanced or metastatic melanoma, renal cell, hepatocellular, or head and neck squamous cell carcinoma were enrolled in the trial. Before TCR sequencing, CD4+ T cells and CD8+ T cells from peripheral blood were sorted into separate populations.

Concerning this clone: Its cognate antigen has yet to be identified. Base qualities are not provided; no much larger clone lies one nucleotide away.

The clonotype originates from an adult with an advanced solid tumor such as melanoma, head and neck, liver or kidney cancer. The sequenced sample was CD4+ or CD8+ T cells sorted from blood, obtained in a trial of the OX40 agonist ivuxolimab. The V and J genes are TRBV2 and TRBJ1-2, with TRBD1 as a weak D call on 5 bases. The encoded CDR3 is CASSETTVTYGYTF. Read as DNA, the sequence is TGTGCCAGCAGTGAAACGACAGTAACCTATGGCTACACCTTC.